This T cell receptor (beta chain) is drawn from a study of blood T cell repertoires in COVID-19. TCRdb keeps only in-frame clones here, not all; method: immunoSEQ multiplex PCR. The sample includes around 190,000 clones, 76% seen only once; the top ten take approximately 9%. The CDR3 sequence is 17 residues long. The chain links TRBV21-1 to TRBJ1-2; the D segment call TRBD1 is taken from the table without a DNA check. TRBV21-1 is reported as a pseudogene. The source material was peripheral blood. The clonotype was recovered from a woman in her fifties or sixties with active or convalescent COVID-19. The CDR3 spells CASSKGLRWDRGDGYTF. In DNA form, the CDR3 reads TGTGCCAGCAGCAAAGGGCTTAGATGGGACAGGGGAGATGGCTACACCTTC.